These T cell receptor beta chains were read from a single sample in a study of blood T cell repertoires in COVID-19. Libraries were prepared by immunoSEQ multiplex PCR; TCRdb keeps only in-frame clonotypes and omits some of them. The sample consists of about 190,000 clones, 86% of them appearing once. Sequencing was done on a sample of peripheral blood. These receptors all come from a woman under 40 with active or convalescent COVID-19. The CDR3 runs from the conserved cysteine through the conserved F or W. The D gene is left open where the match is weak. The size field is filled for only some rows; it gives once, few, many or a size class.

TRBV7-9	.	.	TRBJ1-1	TGTGCCAGCAGCCCCGGAGTTTACACTGAAGCTTTCTTT	CASSPGVYTEAFF
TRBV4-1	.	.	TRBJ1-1	TGCGCCAGCAGCCAAGATGAGATGAACACTGAAGCTTTCTTT	CASSQDEMNTEAFF
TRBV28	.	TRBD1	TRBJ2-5	TGTGCCAGCAGTCAAAATATCGAGGACAGGGGCCACAAAGAGACCCAGTACTTC	CASSQNIEDRGHKETQYF
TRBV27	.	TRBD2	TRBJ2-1	TGTGCCAGCAGTTTACTAGCGGGAGACTACAATGAGCAGTTCTTC	CASSLLAGDYNEQFF
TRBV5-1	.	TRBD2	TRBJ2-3	TGCGCCAGCCGCCCATCTGGGGCGCTTAGCGGGAGTACAGATACGCAGTATTTT	CASRPSGALSGSTDTQYF
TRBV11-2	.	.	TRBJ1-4	TGTGCCAGCAGCCCCTTGTGGAGGGATAATGAAAAACTGTTTTTT	CASSPLWRDNEKLFF
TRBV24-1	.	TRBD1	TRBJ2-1	TGTGCCACCAGTGAACCTTACCTAACCGGGACAGGGGTCCCAGGGAAAAACAATGAGCAGTTCTTC	CATSEPYLTGTGVPGKNNEQFF
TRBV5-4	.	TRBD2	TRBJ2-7	TGTGCCAGCAGCGACGGGACTAGCGGGAGGTCCTACGAGCAGTACTTC	CASSDGTSGRSYEQYF
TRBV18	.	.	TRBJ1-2	TGTGCCAGCTCACGTCGAACGGACTATGGCTACACCTTC	CASSRRTDYGYTF
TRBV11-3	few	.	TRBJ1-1	TGTGCCAGCAGCTCCCATCCAGACAGGGAAGCTTTCTTT	CASSSHPDREAFF
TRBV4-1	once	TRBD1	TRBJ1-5	TGCGCCAGCAGCACGCAGACAGGGAGCAATCAGCCCCAGCATTTT	CASSTQTGSNQPQHF
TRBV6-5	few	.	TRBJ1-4	TGTGCCAGCAGTTACTCGACGGGAAATGAAAAACTGTTTTTT	CASSYSTGNEKLFF
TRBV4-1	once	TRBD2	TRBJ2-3	TGCGCCAGCAGCCAAGCCGGACTAGCGGGGGCAGATACGCAGTATTTT	CASSQAGLAGADTQYF
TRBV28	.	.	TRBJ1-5	TGTGCCAGCACCTCTACCAGGCTAGCGTCGGGTCAGCCCCAGCATTTT	CASTSTRLASGQPQHF
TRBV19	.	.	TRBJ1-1	TGTGCCAGTAGTATAGACCCCAGAGGCACTGAAGCTTTCTTT	CASSIDPRGTEAFF
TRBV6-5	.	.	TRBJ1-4	TGTGCCAGCAGTTACTTCGCAACTAATGAAAAACTGTTTTTT	CASSYFATNEKLFF
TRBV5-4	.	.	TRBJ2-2	TGTGCCAGCAGCTTGGATTTGGGCGAGAACACCGGGGAGCTGTTTTTT	CASSLDLGENTGELFF
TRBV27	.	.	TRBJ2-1	TGTGCCAGCAGTTTAGCCGGGGGTACCCACAATGAGCAGTTCTTC	CASSLAGGTHNEQFF
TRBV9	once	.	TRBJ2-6	TGTGCCAGCAGCCCCACCGGTCGGGGATCCGGGGCCAACGTCCTGACTTTC	CASSPTGRGSGANVLTF
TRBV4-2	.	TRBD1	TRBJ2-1	TGTGCCAGCAGCCAAGATTTTAGGACAGGGTTTGGCAATGAGCAGTTCTTC	CASSQDFRTGFGNEQFF
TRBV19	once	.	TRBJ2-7	TGTGCCAGTAGTCTGACAGGAGCCTACGAGCAGTACTTC	CASSLTGAYEQYF
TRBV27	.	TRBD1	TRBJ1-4	TGTGCCAGCAGTTTAACCGACAGGGGTGAAAAACTGTTTTTT	CASSLTDRGEKLFF
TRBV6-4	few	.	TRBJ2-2	TGTGCCAGCAGTGACTCTAGCCCCGGGGAGCTGTTTTTT	CASSDSSPGELFF
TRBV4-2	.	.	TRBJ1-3	TGTGCCAGCAGCCAAGCCAGGGCCCACTCTGGAAACACCATATATTTT	CASSQARAHSGNTIYF
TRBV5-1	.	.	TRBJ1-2	TGCGCCAGCAGCTTGGTTGGAGGAGTCAACTATGGCTACACCTTC	CASSLVGGVNYGYTF
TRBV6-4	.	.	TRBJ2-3	TGTGCCAGCAGTCCCGGCGGGGACACAGATACGCAGTATTTT	CASSPGGDTDTQYF
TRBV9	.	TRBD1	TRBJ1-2	TGTGCCAGCAGCCGGGACAGGGCCCTCTATGGCTACACCTTC	CASSRDRALYGYTF
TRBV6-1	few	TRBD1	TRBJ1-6	TGTGCCAGCAGTGACGCAGGGGGACCAAATTCACCCCTCCACTTT	CASSDAGGPNSPLHF
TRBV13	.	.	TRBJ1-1	TGTGCCAGCAGCTTAGGTCAGGGAACCCACACATGGGCTTTCTTT	CASSLGQGTHTWAFF
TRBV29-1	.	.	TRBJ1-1	TGCAGCGTTAAAGGGAGAACTGAAGCTTTCTTT	CSVKGRTEAFF
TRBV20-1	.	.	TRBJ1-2	TGCAGTGCTAGTAAATTAACAGGGCTCGAGGGTGGCTACACCTTC	CSASKLTGLEGGYTF